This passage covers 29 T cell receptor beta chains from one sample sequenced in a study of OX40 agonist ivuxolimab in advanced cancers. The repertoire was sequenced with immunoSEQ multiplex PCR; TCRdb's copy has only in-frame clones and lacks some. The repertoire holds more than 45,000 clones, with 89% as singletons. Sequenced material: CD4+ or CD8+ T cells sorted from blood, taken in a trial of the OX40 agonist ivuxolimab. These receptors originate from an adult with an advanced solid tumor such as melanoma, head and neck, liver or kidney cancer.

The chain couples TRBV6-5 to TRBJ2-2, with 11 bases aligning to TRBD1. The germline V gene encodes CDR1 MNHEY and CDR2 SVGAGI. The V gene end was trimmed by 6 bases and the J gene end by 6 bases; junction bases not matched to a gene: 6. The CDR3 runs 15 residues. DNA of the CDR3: TGTGCCAGCAGCTATTGGGACAGGGGGGCCGGGGAGCTGTTTTTT. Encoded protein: CASSYWDRGAGELFF.

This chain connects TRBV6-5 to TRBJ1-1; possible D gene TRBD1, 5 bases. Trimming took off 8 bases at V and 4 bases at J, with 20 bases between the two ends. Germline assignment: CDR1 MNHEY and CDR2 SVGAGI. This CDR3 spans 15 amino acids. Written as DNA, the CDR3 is TGTGCCAGCTCCCCTCTTCATGTGCAGGGCACTGAAGCTTTCTTT. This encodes CASSPLHVQGTEAFF.

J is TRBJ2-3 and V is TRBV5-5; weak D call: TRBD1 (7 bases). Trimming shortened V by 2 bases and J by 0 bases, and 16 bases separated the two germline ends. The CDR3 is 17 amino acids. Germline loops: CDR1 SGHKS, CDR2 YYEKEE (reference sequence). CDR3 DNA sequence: TGTGCCAGCAGCTTCGACAGGGAGAGCGGGAGCACAGATACGCAGTATTTT. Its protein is CASSFDRESGSTDTQYF.

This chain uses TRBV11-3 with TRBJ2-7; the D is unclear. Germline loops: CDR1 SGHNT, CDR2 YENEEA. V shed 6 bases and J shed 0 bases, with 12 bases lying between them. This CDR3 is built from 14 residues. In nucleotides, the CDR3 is TGTGCCAGCAGGGCCCCCGAGGACTCCTACGAGCAGTACTTC. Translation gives CASRAPEDSYEQYF.

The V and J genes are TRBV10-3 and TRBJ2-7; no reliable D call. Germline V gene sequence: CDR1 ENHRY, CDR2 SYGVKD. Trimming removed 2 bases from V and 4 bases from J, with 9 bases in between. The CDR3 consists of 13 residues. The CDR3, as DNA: TGTGCCATCAGTGAGAAGTTTGGTTACGAGCAGTACTTC. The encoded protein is CAISEKFGYEQYF.

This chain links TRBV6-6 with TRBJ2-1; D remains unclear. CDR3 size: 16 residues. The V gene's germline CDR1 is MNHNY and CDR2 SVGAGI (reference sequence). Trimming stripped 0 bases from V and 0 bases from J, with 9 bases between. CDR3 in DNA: TGTGCCAGCAGTTACTCAACTCCCAGCTCCTACAATGAGCAGTTCTTC. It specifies CASSYSTPSSYNEQFF.

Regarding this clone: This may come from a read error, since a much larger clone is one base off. The CDR3 nucleotides are TGTGCCATCAGTGGGTCGTCCAGCGGAGATGGGAATGAGCAGTTCTTC. It specifies CAISGSSSGDGNEQFF. The genes are TRBV10-3 and TRBJ2-1, with D tentatively TRBD2 (5 bases). This CDR3 is built from 16 residues. The germline CDR1 and CDR2 sequences are ENHRY and SYGVKD. Deletions cut 4 bases from V and 7 bases from J, with 20 bases between.

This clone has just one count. The CDR3 loop reads CAWSAGLLGTEAFF. The CDR3 region has the DNA TGTGCCTGGAGTGCCGGGCTACTTGGGACTGAAGCTTTCTTT. The chain links TRBV30 to TRBJ1-1; D unclear. V was cut by 1 base and J by 5 bases, with 14 bases left in between. CDR3 length: 14 amino acids. CDR1 and CDR2 from the germline V gene are GTSNPN and SVGIG (reference sequence).

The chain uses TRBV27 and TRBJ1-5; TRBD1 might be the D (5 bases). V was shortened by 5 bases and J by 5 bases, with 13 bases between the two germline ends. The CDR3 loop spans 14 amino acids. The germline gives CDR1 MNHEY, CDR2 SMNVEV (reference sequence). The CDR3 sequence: CASSPLGHDQPQHF. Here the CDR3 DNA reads TGTGCCAGCAGTCCCCTCGGACACGATCAGCCCCAGCATTTT.

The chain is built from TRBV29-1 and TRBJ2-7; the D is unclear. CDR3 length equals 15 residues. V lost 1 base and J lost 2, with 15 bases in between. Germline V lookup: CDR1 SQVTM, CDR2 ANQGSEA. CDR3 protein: CSVEAQNSHTYEQYF. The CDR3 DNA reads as TGCAGCGTTGAAGCCCAAAACAGCCACACCTACGAGCAGTACTTC.

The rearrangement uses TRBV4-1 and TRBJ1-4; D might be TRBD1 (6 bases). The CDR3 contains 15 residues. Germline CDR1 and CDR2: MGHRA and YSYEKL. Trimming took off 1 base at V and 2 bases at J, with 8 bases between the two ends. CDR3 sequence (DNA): TGCGCCAGCAGCCAAGCGGGGGCTACTAATGAAAAACTGTTTTTT. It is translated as CASSQAGATNEKLFF.

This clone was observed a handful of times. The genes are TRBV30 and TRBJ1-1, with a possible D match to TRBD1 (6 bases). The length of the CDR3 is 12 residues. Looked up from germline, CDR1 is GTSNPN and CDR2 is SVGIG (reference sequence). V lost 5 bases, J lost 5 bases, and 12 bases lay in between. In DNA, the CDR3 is TGTGCCTGGGGACAGTTCGATACTGAAGCTTTCTTT. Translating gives CAWGQFDTEAFF.

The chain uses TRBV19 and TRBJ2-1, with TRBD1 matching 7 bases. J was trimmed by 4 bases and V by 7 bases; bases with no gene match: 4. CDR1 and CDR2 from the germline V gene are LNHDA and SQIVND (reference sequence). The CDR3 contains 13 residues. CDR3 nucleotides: TGTGCCAGTAACATGGGACAGTACAATGAGCAGTTCTTC. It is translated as CASNMGQYNEQFF.

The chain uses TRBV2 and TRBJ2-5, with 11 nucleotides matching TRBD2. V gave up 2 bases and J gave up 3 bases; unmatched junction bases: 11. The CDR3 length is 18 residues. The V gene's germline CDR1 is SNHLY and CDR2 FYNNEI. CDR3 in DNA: TGTGCCAGCAGTGAAAGGGGAATTAGCGGGAGGGGGGAAGAGACCCAGTACTTC. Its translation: CASSERGISGRGEETQYF. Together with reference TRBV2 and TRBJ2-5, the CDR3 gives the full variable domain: EPEVTQTPSHQVTQMGQEVILRCVPISNHLYFYWYRQILGQKVEFLVSFYNNEISEKSEIFDDQFSVERPDGSNFTLKIRSTKLEDSAMYFCASSERGISGRGEETQYFGPGTRLLVL.

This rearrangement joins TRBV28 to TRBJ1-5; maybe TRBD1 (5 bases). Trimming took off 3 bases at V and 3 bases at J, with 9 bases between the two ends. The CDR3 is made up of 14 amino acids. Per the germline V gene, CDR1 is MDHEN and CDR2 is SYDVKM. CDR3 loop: CASSFDSLNQPQHF. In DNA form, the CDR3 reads TGTGCCAGCAGTTTCGACAGCCTCAATCAGCCCCAGCATTTT.

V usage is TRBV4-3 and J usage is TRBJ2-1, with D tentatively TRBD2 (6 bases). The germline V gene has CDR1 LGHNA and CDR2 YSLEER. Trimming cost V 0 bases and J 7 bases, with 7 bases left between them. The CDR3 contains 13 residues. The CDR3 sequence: CASSQDGRNEQFF. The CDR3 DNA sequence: TGCGCCAGCAGCCAAGATGGGAGGAATGAGCAGTTCTTC.

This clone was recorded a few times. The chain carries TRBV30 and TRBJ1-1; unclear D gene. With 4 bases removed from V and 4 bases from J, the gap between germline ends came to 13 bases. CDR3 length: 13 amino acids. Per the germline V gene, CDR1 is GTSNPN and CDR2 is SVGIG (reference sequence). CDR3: CAWTPGVTTEAFF. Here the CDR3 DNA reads TGTGCCTGGACCCCCGGGGTGACCACTGAAGCTTTCTTT.

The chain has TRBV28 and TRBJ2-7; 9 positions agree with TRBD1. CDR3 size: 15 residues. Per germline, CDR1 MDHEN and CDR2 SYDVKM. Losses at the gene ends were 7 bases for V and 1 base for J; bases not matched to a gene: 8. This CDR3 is CASTPAGTGSYEQYF. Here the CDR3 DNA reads TGTGCCAGCACCCCGGCCGGGACAGGGTCCTACGAGCAGTACTTC.

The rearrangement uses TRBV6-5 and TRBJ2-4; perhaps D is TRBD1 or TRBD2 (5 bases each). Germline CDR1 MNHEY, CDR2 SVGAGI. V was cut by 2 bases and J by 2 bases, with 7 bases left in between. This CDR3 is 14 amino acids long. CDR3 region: CASSYEGTKNIQYF. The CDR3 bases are TGTGCCAGCAGTTACGAGGGGACCAAAAACATTCAGTACTTC.

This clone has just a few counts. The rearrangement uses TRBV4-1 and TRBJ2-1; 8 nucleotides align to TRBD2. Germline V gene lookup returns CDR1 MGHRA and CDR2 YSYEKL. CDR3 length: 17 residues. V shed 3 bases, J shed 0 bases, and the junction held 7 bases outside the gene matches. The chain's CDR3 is CASSHLTSGSSYNEQFF. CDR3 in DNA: TGCGCCAGCAGCCACCTTACTAGCGGAAGCTCCTACAATGAGCAGTTCTTC.

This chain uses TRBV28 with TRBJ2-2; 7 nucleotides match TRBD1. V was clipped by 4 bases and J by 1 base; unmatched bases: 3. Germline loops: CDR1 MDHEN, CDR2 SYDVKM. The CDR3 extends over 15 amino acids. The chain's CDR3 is CASSSGQMNTGELFF. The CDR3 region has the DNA TGTGCCAGCAGTTCGGGACAGATGAACACCGGGGAGCTGTTTTTT.

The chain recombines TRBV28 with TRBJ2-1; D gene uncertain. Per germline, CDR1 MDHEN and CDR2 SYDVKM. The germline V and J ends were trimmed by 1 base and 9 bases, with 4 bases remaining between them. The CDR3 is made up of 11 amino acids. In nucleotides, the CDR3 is TGTGCCAGCAGTTTATCGAGTGAGCAGTTCTTC. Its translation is CASSLSSEQFF.

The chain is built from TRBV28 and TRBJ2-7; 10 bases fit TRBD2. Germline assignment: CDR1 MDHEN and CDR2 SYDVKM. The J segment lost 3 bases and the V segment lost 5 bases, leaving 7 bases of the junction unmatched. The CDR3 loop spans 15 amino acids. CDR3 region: CASSLQLAGLYEQYF. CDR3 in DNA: TGTGCCAGCAGTCTACAACTAGCGGGGCTCTACGAGCAGTACTTC.

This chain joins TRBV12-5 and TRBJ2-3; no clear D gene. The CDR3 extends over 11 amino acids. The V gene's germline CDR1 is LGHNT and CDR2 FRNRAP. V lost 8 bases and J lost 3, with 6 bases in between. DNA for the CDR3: TGTGCTAGTTCGGAGACAGATACGCAGTATTTT. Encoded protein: CASSETDTQYF.

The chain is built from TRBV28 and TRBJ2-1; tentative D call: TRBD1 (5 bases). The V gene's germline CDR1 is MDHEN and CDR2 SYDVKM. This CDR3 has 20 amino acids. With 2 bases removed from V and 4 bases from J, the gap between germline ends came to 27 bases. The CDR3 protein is CASSLRALPDTQSPYNEQFF. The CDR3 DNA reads TGTGCCAGCAGTTTAAGGGCGCTACCGGACACCCAAAGTCCTTACAATGAGCAGTTCTTC.

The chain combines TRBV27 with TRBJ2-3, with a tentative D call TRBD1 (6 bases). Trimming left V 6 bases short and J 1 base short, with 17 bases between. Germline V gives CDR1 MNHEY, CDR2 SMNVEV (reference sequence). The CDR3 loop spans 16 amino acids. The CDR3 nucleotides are TGTGCCAGCAGGACCCTCGGAACAGGGCGCACAGATACGCAGTATTTT. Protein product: CASRTLGTGRTDTQYF.

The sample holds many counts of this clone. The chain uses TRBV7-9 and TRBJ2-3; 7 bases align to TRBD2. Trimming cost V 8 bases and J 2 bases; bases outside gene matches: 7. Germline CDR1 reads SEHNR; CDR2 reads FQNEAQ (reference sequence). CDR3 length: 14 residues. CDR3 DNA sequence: TGTGCCAGCGGGGGGGAGAAGCTCACAGATACGCAGTATTTT. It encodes CASGGEKLTDTQYF.

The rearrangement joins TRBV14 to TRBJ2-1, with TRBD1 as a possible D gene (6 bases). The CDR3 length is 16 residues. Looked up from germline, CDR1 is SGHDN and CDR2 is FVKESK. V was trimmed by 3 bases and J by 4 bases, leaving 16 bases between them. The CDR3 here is CASSHPTGSRYNEQFF. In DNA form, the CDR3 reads TGTGCCAGCAGCCATCCAACAGGGTCGAGGTACAATGAGCAGTTCTTC.

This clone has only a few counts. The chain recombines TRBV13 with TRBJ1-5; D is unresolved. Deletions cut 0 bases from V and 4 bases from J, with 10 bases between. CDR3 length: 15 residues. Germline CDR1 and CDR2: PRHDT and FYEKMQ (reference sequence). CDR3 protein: CASSLGSGRNQPQHF. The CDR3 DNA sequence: TGTGCCAGCAGCTTAGGGTCTGGCAGGAATCAGCCCCAGCATTTT.